Each of the 5 T cell receptor beta chains below was sequenced from the same sample in a study of tissue T cells after allogeneic stem cell transplantation. Libraries were prepared by immunoSEQ multiplex PCR; TCRdb keeps only in-frame clonotypes and omits some of them. The sample comprises fewer than 30,000 clones, about 70% of which are singletons, and over 6% rests with the top ten. This sample comprised tissue from the ileum, obtained at autopsy. All receptors derive from a female donor aged 60 or older with lung cancer.

This clone was detected only once. This chain connects TRBV5-1 to TRBJ2-1; 10 bases map to TRBD1. Germline trimming cut 7 bases from V and 1 base from J; bases unmatched to any gene: 5. The germline gives CDR1 SGHRS, CDR2 YFSETQ. The CDR3 has 15 amino acids. The CDR3 nucleotides are TGCGCCAGCGGACGGACAGGGGGGTCCTACAATGAGCAGTTCTTC. Translating gives CASGRTGGSYNEQFF.

The chain combines TRBV7-6 with TRBJ2-3; possible D gene TRBD2, 5 bases. Trimming pared 5 bases from V and 9 bases from J, leaving 9 bases between. CDR1 and CDR2 from the germline V gene are SGHVS and FNYEAQ. The CDR3 sequence is 11 residues long. The CDR3 reads CASSPGSTQYF. For the CDR3, the DNA is TGTGCCAGCAGCCCGGGGAGCACGCAGTATTTT.

This sequence joins TRBV19 and TRBJ1-5; 10 bases map to TRBD1. Germline V lookup: CDR1 LNHDA, CDR2 SQIVND (reference sequence). This CDR3 is built from 15 residues. Unmatched junction bases numbered 8, after V lost 5 bases and J lost 7 bases. The CDR3 nucleotides are TGTGCCAGTAGTTCCCGGACAGGGGGGAAGCAGCCCCAGCATTTT. The encoded protein is CASSSRTGGKQPQHF.

This clone counts as medium-sized. The chain recombines TRBV12-5 with TRBJ2-7; tentatively, D is TRBD2 (6 bases). Between the trimmed V and J ends, which lost 6 bases and 4 bases, there was a span of 10 bases. Germline CDR1 and CDR2: LGHNT and FRNRAP. The CDR3 sequence is 12 residues long. CDR3 loop: CASGLGGYEQYF. DNA of the CDR3: TGTGCTAGTGGCCTTGGGGGGTACGAGCAGTACTTC.

The rearrangement joins TRBV7-2 to TRBJ2-5; D gene uncertain. This CDR3 contains 11 residues. V dropped 0 bases and J dropped 7 bases, with 3 bases sitting between them. Germline V lookup: CDR1 SGHTA, CDR2 FQGNSA. The CDR3 DNA is TGTGCCAGCAGCTTAGCGTGGACCCAGTACTTC. It yields the protein CASSLAWTQYF.